These 31 T cell receptor beta chains were sequenced from one sample in a study of T cell responses to AZD1222 COVID-19 vaccine (TCRdb year 2021). Sample time point, as interpreted from the label and publication: baseline before first vaccination. This sample's treatment or condition label indicates: meningococcal conjugate vaccine given as trial control. To prepare the library, the immunoSEQ multiplex PCR assay was applied. The table comes from immuneACCESS by way of TCRdb, which keeps in-frame sequences with V and J called. Part of the clones is missing from these tables; in studies checked, under half for an unresolved V gene and the rest for unknown reasons. This sample gives some 100,000 clones in total; around 90% of them show up just once. The leading ten clones occupy roughly 13% of the sample. This sample comprised peripheral blood, obtained on day 0 of MenACWY control vaccination. The origin of the receptors is an adult in good health.

The chain uses TRBV11-1 and TRBJ2-7; maybe TRBD2 (5 bases). From germline, CDR1 is SGHAT and CDR2 FQDESV (reference sequence). The V end lost 5 bases, the J end lost 2 bases, and 16 bases lay between the germline ends. The CDR3 has 15 residues. The CDR3 DNA is TGTGCCAGCAGCCGAAGGACTCAACCCACCTACGAGCAGTACTTC. Amino acid sequence: CASSRRTQPTYEQYF.

V and J are TRBV5-1 and TRBJ1-6, with 7 bases matching TRBD1. The CDR3 covers 15 residues. The germline V gene encodes CDR1 SGHRS and CDR2 YFSETQ. The V and J ends lost 2 bases and 7 bases, in that order; junction bases with no gene match: 6. CDR3 sequence (DNA): TGCGCCAGCAGCTTTTCGGGACAGCCCAATTCACCCCTCCACTTT. Its translation is CASSFSGQPNSPLHF.

The chain joins TRBV3-1 (or the pseudogene TRBV3-2) to TRBJ2-2; weak D call: TRBD2 (5 bases). CDR1 is LGHDT, CDR2 YNNKEL, per germline (reference sequence). V was clipped by 2 bases and J by 6 bases, with 13 bases between them. The CDR3 loop spans 15 amino acids. As DNA, the CDR3 is TGTGCCAGCAGCCAATTATTAGCGAAGGCCGGGGAGCTGTTTTTT. It translates to CASSQLLAKAGELFF.

The chain is built from TRBV19 and TRBJ2-1; 11 nucleotides align to TRBD2. J was trimmed by 4 bases and V by 1 base; bases with no gene match: 6. Per the germline V gene, CDR1 is LNHDA and CDR2 is SQIVND (reference sequence). The CDR3 is 17 residues long. As DNA, the CDR3 is TGTGCCAGTAGTATAGCGCCCGGGACTAGCGGTTACAATGAGCAGTTCTTC. Its translation is CASSIAPGTSGYNEQFF.

The rearrangement joins TRBV5-1 to TRBJ2-3; unclear D gene. The CDR3 extends over 14 amino acids. V was clipped by 0 bases and J by 3 bases, with 8 bases between them. Germline V lookup: CDR1 SGHRS, CDR2 YFSETQ. This chain's CDR3 is CASSLGGETDTQYF. Here the CDR3 DNA reads TGCGCCAGCAGCTTGGGTGGGGAAACAGATACGCAGTATTTT.

The CDR3 spells CASSWRGTGNYSYEQYF. The CDR3 coding sequence is TGCGCCAGCAGCTGGAGGGGGACAGGGAACTACTCCTACGAGCAGTACTTC. J is TRBJ2-7 and V is TRBV5-1; 9 nucleotides line up with TRBD1. CDR1 is SGHRS, CDR2 YFSETQ, per germline. Unmatched junction bases numbered 10, after V lost 3 bases and J lost 0 bases. The CDR3 contains 17 residues.

This chain connects TRBV10-3 to TRBJ2-1; possible D gene TRBD2, 5 bases. V was clipped by 7 bases and J by 5 bases, with 12 bases between them. The CDR3 sequence is 13 residues long. CDR1 is ENHRY and CDR2 is SYGVKD in the germline V gene. The CDR3 DNA follows: TGTGCCATCACGTCCGGGATCAACAATGAGCAGTTCTTC. Translated: CAITSGINNEQFF.

J is TRBJ2-1 and V is TRBV28; a possible D gene is TRBD2 (6 bases). The germline V gene encodes CDR1 MDHEN and CDR2 SYDVKM. The length of the CDR3 is 12 residues. Trimming left V 5 bases short and J 8 bases short, with 10 bases between. CDR3 DNA: TGTGCCAGCAGTCAGGGAGGATATGAGCAGTTCTTC. Residues: CASSQGGYEQFF.

As for this clone: One junction end disagrees with the germline gene, perhaps due to a read error. This chain uses TRBV7-6 with TRBJ2-7, with 7 nucleotides matching TRBD2. In germline, CDR1 is SGHVS, CDR2 FNYEAQ. The CDR3 contains 16 residues. The CDR3 region has the DNA TGTGCCAGCAGCCTAGCTGGGCTAGCGGACTCCTACGAGCAGTACTTC. It specifies CASSLAGLADSYEQYF.

The chain combines TRBV30 with TRBJ2-3; either TRBD1 or TRBD2 may fit D (6 bases each). The CDR3 is 15 residues long. CDR1 GTSNPN and CDR2 SVGIG come from the germline V gene (reference sequence). Deletions cut 1 base from V and 2 bases from J, with 13 bases between. CDR3 loop: CAWSGGGRPTDTQYF. Written as DNA, the CDR3 is TGTGCCTGGAGTGGAGGGGGGAGGCCCACAGATACGCAGTATTTT.

The V and J genes are TRBV19 and TRBJ2-7; possible D gene TRBD1, 5 bases. V was trimmed by 2 bases and J by 2 bases, leaving 10 bases between them. The CDR3 consists of 14 residues. Germline V gene data show CDR1 as LNHDA and CDR2 as SQIVND (reference sequence). The CDR3 bases are TGTGCCAGTAGTATACGACAGCCAGCCTACGAGCAGTACTTC. This encodes CASSIRQPAYEQYF.

The gene calls are TRBV30 and TRBJ1-1; TRBD1 matches 8 bases. V was clipped by 3 bases and J by 1 base; unmatched bases: 4. Germline CDR1 GTSNPN, CDR2 SVGIG (reference sequence). The CDR3 is made up of 14 amino acids. The CDR3 nucleotides are TGTGCCTGGAGGAGAGACAGGGGGAACACTGAAGCTTTCTTT. It codes for CAWRRDRGNTEAFF.

CDR3: CASLGTLTYEQYF. CDR3 DNA sequence: TGTGCCAGCCTCGGGACACTTACCTACGAGCAGTACTTC. This rearrangement joins TRBV28 to TRBJ2-7, with TRBD1 as a possible D gene (6 bases). This CDR3 region has 13 residues. Trimming left V 8 bases short and J 2 bases short, with 13 bases between. Per the germline V gene, CDR1 is MDHEN and CDR2 is SYDVKM.

J is TRBJ1-4 and V is TRBV6-4; 8 bases fit TRBD1. The CDR3 contains 10 residues. Germline loops: CDR1 MRHNA, CDR2 SNTAGT. After removal of 10 bases from V and 13 bases from J, the junction contained 5 bases not matched to a gene. CDR3 residues: CAIGQGALFF. The DNA of the CDR3 is TGTGCCATCGGACAGGGAGCACTGTTTTTT.

This clone was seen a handful of times. DNA of the CDR3: TGTGCCAGCAGCTTGTCAGGGGGCCTCCTCCAAGAGACCCAGTACTTC. Its translation: CASSLSGGLLQETQYF. The chain couples TRBV7-2 to TRBJ2-5, with TRBD1 matching over 8 bases. The CDR3 totals 16 residues. The J segment lost 1 base and the V segment lost 3 bases, leaving 7 bases of the junction unmatched. The germline gives CDR1 SGHTA, CDR2 FQGNSA.

The genes are TRBV9 and TRBJ2-6; weak D call: TRBD1 (6 bases). V gave up 0 bases and J gave up 4 bases, with 11 bases separating them. Germline V gene sequence: CDR1 SGDLS, CDR2 YYNGEE. There are 16 residues in the CDR3. CDR3 loop: CASSVGQGTGANVLTF. CDR3 in DNA: TGTGCCAGCAGCGTAGGGCAGGGGACCGGGGCCAACGTCCTGACTTTC.

This chain links TRBV7-6 with TRBJ2-1; possible D gene TRBD2, 6 bases. This CDR3 spans 15 amino acids. V was cut by 1 base and J by 2 bases, with 9 bases left in between. CDR1 and CDR2 (germline): SGHVS, FNYEAQ. CDR3 residues: CASSLGGVTYNEQFF. CDR3 in DNA: TGTGCCAGCAGCTTAGGGGGGGTCACCTACAATGAGCAGTTCTTC.

J is TRBJ2-6 and V is TRBV27; a weak D match, TRBD2 (5 bases). The CDR3 runs 16 residues. The V gene lost 4 bases and the J gene lost 1 base, with 11 bases spanning the gap. Looked up from germline, CDR1 is MNHEY and CDR2 is SMNVEV (reference sequence). CDR3 in amino acids: CASSYTGFSGANVLTF. The CDR3 nucleotides are TGTGCCAGCAGTTACACGGGGTTTTCTGGGGCCAACGTCCTGACTTTC.

The chain combines TRBV7-9 with TRBJ2-1; 7 nucleotides align to TRBD1. This CDR3 has 14 amino acids. Germline trimming cut 4 bases from V and 3 bases from J; bases unmatched to any gene: 3. CDR1 SEHNR and CDR2 FQNEAQ come from the germline V gene (reference sequence). The CDR3 sequence: CASSSTGVYNEQFF. The CDR3 DNA reads TGTGCCAGCAGCTCCACAGGGGTCTACAATGAGCAGTTCTTC.

V usage is TRBV7-9 and J usage is TRBJ1-1; D gene unclear. The V end lost 5 bases, the J end lost 7 bases, and 23 bases lay between the germline ends. Germline lookup yields CDR1 SEHNR and CDR2 FQNEAQ (reference sequence). CDR3 length equals 16 residues. CDR3 region: CASSPPPLGGVDEAFF. The CDR3, as DNA: TGTGCCAGCAGCCCCCCTCCCCTGGGAGGAGTCGATGAAGCTTTCTTT.

This clone has only one observation. The V and J genes are TRBV18 and TRBJ1-2; TRBD1 is a possible D gene (6 bases). Looked up from germline, CDR1 is KGHSH and CDR2 is LQKENI. The CDR3 loop spans 14 amino acids. Deletions cut 3 bases from V and 3 bases from J, with 11 bases between. The CDR3, as DNA: TGTGCCAGCTCACCCGACAGGTCGGACTATGGCTACACCTTC. This codes for CASSPDRSDYGYTF.

CDR3: CATGQGGTGELFF. In DNA form, the CDR3 reads TGTGCCACCGGACAGGGGGGAACCGGGGAGCTGTTTTTT. This chain joins TRBV10-3 and TRBJ2-2; 10 bases are a match to TRBD1. This CDR3 contains 13 residues. V dropped 10 bases and J dropped 5; count of bases not matched to a gene: 4. CDR1 ENHRY and CDR2 SYGVKD come from the germline V gene.

The chain combines TRBV11-1 with TRBJ2-7; TRBD1 might be the D (8 bases). CDR1 and CDR2 from the germline V gene are SGHAT and FQDESV (reference sequence). The CDR3 consists of 13 residues. With 5 bases removed from V and 3 bases from J, the gap between germline ends came to 11 bases. CDR3 loop: CASSHRGGYEQYF. As DNA, the CDR3 is TGTGCCAGCAGCCACAGGGGGGGCTACGAGCAGTACTTC.

The gene calls are TRBV5-4 and TRBJ2-2; unclear D gene. Trimming left V 1 base short and J 2 bases short, with 12 bases between. The CDR3 contains 16 residues. CDR1 is SGHNT, CDR2 YYREEE, per germline (reference sequence). The CDR3 here is CASSLNPRSNTGELFF. In nucleotides, the CDR3 is TGTGCCAGCAGCTTGAACCCTAGAAGTAACACCGGGGAGCTGTTTTTT.

The chain recombines TRBV15 with TRBJ2-5, with 9 positions matching TRBD2. The CDR3 consists of 16 residues. Germline lookup yields CDR1 LNHNV and CDR2 YYDKDF (reference sequence). Trimming cost V 1 base and J 1 base; bases outside gene matches: 4. The CDR3 DNA reads TGTGCCACCAGCAGAGGAAGACTAGCGGCCCAAGAGACCCAGTACTTC. Its protein is CATSRGRLAAQETQYF.

V usage is TRBV6-2 or TRBV6-3 and J usage is TRBJ1-1; D might be TRBD1 (5 bases). This CDR3 has 13 amino acids. The V gene lost 6 bases and the J gene lost 6 bases, with 14 bases spanning the gap. Looked up from germline, CDR1 is MNHEY and CDR2 is SVGEGT. This chain's CDR3 is CASSSLGGAEAFF. In DNA form, the CDR3 reads TGTGCCAGCAGCTCACTCGGGGGAGCTGAAGCTTTCTTT.

The chain recombines TRBV3-1 (or the pseudogene TRBV3-2) with TRBJ2-2, with D perhaps given as TRBD1 or TRBD2 (5 bases each). The germline V gene encodes CDR1 LGHDT and CDR2 YNNKEL (reference sequence). The CDR3 runs 15 residues. V lost 2 bases and J lost 2, with 9 bases in between. CDR3 in DNA: TGTGCCAGCAGCCAAACTCGGGACAACACCGGGGAGCTGTTTTTT. This gives the protein CASSQTRDNTGELFF.

This clone turned up a few times. This chain uses TRBV5-4 with TRBJ2-5; no reliable D call. This CDR3 region has 14 residues. CDR1 is SGHNT, CDR2 YYREEE, per germline (reference sequence). Trimming cost V 0 bases and J 2 bases, with 8 bases left between them. The CDR3 loop reads CASSLVREQETQYF. DNA of the CDR3: TGTGCCAGCAGCTTGGTGAGAGAGCAAGAGACCCAGTACTTC.

A single count supports this clone. The chain uses TRBV23-1 and TRBJ1-5; no clear D gene. TRBV23-1 is marked as an open reading frame, function uncertain. The CDR3 runs to 17 residues. V dropped 7 bases and J dropped 1 base, with 20 bases sitting between them. The CDR3 nucleotides are TGCGCCAGCACCCCCGTAAAGATCCTGGACAGCAATCAGCCCCAGCATTTT. Protein: CASTPVKILDSNQPQHF.

This clone occurred once. The chain couples TRBV27 to TRBJ2-7; 7 bases align to TRBD1. CDR1 is MNHEY, CDR2 SMNVEV, per germline (reference sequence). J gave up 3 bases and V 0 bases, and 23 bases lay outside the gene matches. The CDR3 has 21 amino acids. The CDR3 sequence is CASSLSPFRVTGSLGGYEQYF. DNA of the CDR3: TGTGCCAGCAGTTTATCCCCCTTCAGGGTGACAGGGAGTCTAGGGGGCTACGAGCAGTACTTC.

The chain employs TRBV19 and TRBJ1-2; D gene uncertain. Trimming cost V 3 bases and J 3 bases, with 8 bases left between them. CDR3 length: 13 residues. The germline V gene encodes CDR1 LNHDA and CDR2 SQIVND (reference sequence). The DNA for the CDR3 is TGTGCCAGTAGTATGGGTAGAGACTATGGCTACACCTTC. Encoded protein: CASSMGRDYGYTF.